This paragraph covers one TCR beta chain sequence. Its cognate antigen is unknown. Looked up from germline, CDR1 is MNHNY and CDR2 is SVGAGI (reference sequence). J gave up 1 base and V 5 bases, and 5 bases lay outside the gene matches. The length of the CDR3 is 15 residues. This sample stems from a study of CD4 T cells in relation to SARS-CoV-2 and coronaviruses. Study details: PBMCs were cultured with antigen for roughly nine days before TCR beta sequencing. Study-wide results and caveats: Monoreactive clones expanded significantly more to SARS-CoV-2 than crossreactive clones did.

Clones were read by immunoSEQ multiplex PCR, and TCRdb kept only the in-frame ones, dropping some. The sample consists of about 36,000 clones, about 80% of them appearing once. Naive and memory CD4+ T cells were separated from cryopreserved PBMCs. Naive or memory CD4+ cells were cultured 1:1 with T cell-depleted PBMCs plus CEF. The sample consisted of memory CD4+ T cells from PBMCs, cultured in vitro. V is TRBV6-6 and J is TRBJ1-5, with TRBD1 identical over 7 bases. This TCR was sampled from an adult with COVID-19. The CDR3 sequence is CASSRGQASNQPQHF. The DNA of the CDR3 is TGTGCCAGCAGTCGCGGACAGGCGAGCAATCAGCCCCAGCATTTT.